Listed here are 27 T cell receptor beta chains from one sample, sequenced in a study of cytotoxic CD8 clonotypes in ibrutinib-treated CLL. Profiled with immunoSEQ multiplex PCR; TCRdb holds only in-frame clones, not every one. The sample yields 120,000 to 150,000 clones, around three quarters seen once. Specimen: PBMCs, collected after 12 months of ibrutinib treatment. Receptors were obtained from a human donor with chronic lymphocytic leukemia.

V gene TRBV10-3 combines with J gene TRBJ1-1; D not certain. CDR1 and CDR2 from the germline V gene are ENHRY and SYGVKD. V was clipped by 10 bases and J by 0 bases, with 12 bases between them. The CDR3 has 13 amino acids. The DNA for the CDR3 is TGTGCCAGCTCTGGGCCCATGAACACTGAAGCTTTCTTT. The encoded protein is CASSGPMNTEAFF.

The rearrangement joins TRBV6-6 to TRBJ1-2, with TRBD1 identical over 9 bases. V shed 6 bases and J 4 bases; nucleotides not matched to a gene: 6. CDR1 MNHNY and CDR2 SVGAGI come from the germline V gene (reference sequence). The CDR3 loop spans 14 amino acids. The DNA for the CDR3 is TGTGCCAGCAGCCGGGACAGGGCCAGCTATGGCTACACCTTC. Its translation is CASSRDRASYGYTF.

The chain couples TRBV12-2 to TRBJ2-3; the table's D call, TRBD2, was not checked against the DNA. TRBV12-2 is tagged as a pseudogene. The CDR3 contains 12 residues. The CDR3 DNA follows: TGTGCAAGTCGGGAAAGCGGGGGAACGCAGTATTTT. Protein sequence: CASRESGGTQYF.

There are a few counts of this clone. The rearrangement uses TRBV2 and TRBJ2-3; D may be TRBD1 (5 bases). Trimming removed 1 base at V and 7 bases at J, with 6 bases between. The germline V gene has CDR1 SNHLY and CDR2 FYNNEI. The CDR3 runs to 12 residues. For the CDR3, the DNA is TGTGCCAGCAGTGAAGGGGGCTATACGCAGTATTTT. Translated: CASSEGGYTQYF.

The J gene is TRBJ1-4, the V gene TRBV2; a weak D match, TRBD1 (5 bases). V was clipped by 4 bases and J by 2 bases, with 8 bases between them. Germline-derived CDR1 and CDR2 are SNHLY and FYNNEI. The CDR3 has 14 amino acids. CDR3: CASSVGGTNEKLFF. The CDR3 DNA reads TGTGCCAGCAGTGTGGGGGGGACTAATGAAAAACTGTTTTTT.

The chain joins TRBV5-1 to TRBJ2-6, with 8 positions matching TRBD1. CDR3 length: 15 amino acids. The germline CDR1 and CDR2 sequences are SGHRS and YFSETQ. V was pared by 4 bases and J by 4 bases, with 4 bases of the junction left unmatched. DNA of the CDR3: TGCGCCAGCAGCCAGGGGGCTGAAGGGGCCAACGTCCTGACTTTC. Translation gives CASSQGAEGANVLTF.

J is TRBJ2-3 and V is TRBV5-1; possibly TRBD1 or TRBD2 for D (6 bases each). CDR1 is SGHRS, CDR2 YFSETQ, per germline. The CDR3 totals 14 residues. The V end was cut by 4 bases, the J end by 1 base, with 10 bases between. CDR3 loop: CASSIRGGTDTQYF. The CDR3 coding sequence is TGCGCCAGCAGCATAAGGGGGGGCACAGATACGCAGTATTTT. The whole variable domain, filled in from reference TRBV5-1 and TRBJ2-3, reads KAGVTQTPRYLIKTRGQQVTLSCSPISGHRSVSWYQQTPGQGLQFLFEYFSETQRNKGNFPGRFSGRQFSNSRSEMNVSTLELGDSALYLCASSIRGGTDTQYFGPGTRLTVL.

This clone has only a few counts. The CDR3, as DNA: TGTGCCAGCAGTGACGCGCTGGGAACAGATTTAGAGCAGTACTTC. This gives the protein CASSDALGTDLEQYF. The chain has TRBV6-4 and TRBJ2-7; the D is unclear. CDR1 and CDR2 (germline): MRHNA, SNTAGT. The CDR3 is 15 residues long. V gave up 2 bases and J gave up 7 bases, with 18 bases separating them.

This clone showed up just a few times. This chain uses TRBV5-4 with TRBJ1-4; 9 positions match TRBD1. CDR3 length: 14 residues. Germline V gene data show CDR1 as SGHNT and CDR2 as YYREEE (reference sequence). Trimming cost V 4 bases and J 7 bases; bases outside gene matches: 5. The CDR3 nucleotides are TGTGCCAGCAGCAAGGACAGGGGAGCTGAAAAACTGTTTTTT. This gives the protein CASSKDRGAEKLFF.

The rearrangement joins TRBV19 to TRBJ2-5; no firm D call. CDR3 length: 12 amino acids. The V end lost 5 bases, the J end lost 5 bases, and 9 bases lay between the germline ends. Looked up from germline, CDR1 is LNHDA and CDR2 is SQIVND (reference sequence). The CDR3 DNA follows: TGTGCCAGTAGTCGCGGCCTGGAGACCCAGTACTTC. It yields the protein CASSRGLETQYF.

The genes are TRBV10-3 and TRBJ1-2, with D hard to call. The CDR3 has 15 residues. Per the germline V gene, CDR1 is ENHRY and CDR2 is SYGVKD. The germline V and J ends were trimmed by 0 bases and 1 base, with 9 bases remaining between them. CDR3 bases: TGTGCCATCAGTGAGTCGTTGAACCTTAACTATGGCTACACCTTC. This gives the protein CAISESLNLNYGYTF.

This clone came up a few times. The V gene is TRBV7-2, the J gene TRBJ2-5; 13 bases fit TRBD2. Germline V CDR1 and CDR2: SGHTA, FQGNSA. V trimming: 0 bases; J trimming: 5 bases; junction bases outside the gene matches: 12. This CDR3 region has 19 residues. CDR3 protein: CASSLAFRALAGGRETQYF. The CDR3 DNA is TGTGCCAGCAGCTTAGCTTTTAGGGCACTAGCGGGGGGGAGGGAGACCCAGTACTTC.

CDR3 sequence reads: CASSVGAVPEAFF. For the CDR3, the DNA is TGTGCCAGCAGCGTAGGGGCAGTCCCTGAAGCTTTCTTT. V and J are TRBV9 and TRBJ1-1; D gene unclear. The V gene lost 0 bases and the J gene lost 6 bases, with 9 bases spanning the gap. CDR1 is SGDLS and CDR2 is YYNGEE in the germline V gene. The CDR3 loop spans 13 amino acids.

The chain links TRBV6-6 to TRBJ1-5, with TRBD1 identical over 7 bases. Trimming cost V 8 bases and J 6 bases; bases outside gene matches: 7. The CDR3 is 13 residues long. The germline V gene has CDR1 MNHNY and CDR2 SVGAGI (reference sequence). CDR3 sequence (DNA): TGTGCCAGCGAGAAGGGGGCGGTTCAGCCCCAGCATTTT. It yields the protein CASEKGAVQPQHF.

The chain links TRBV6-1 to TRBJ1-2; D possibly corresponds to TRBD1 (5 bases). CDR1 and CDR2 from the germline V gene are MNHNS and SASEGT. This CDR3 comprises 13 residues. The germline V and J ends were trimmed by 5 bases and 2 bases, with 9 bases remaining between them. CDR3 protein: CASSTDTNYGYTF. The CDR3 DNA follows: TGTGCCAGCAGTACGGACACGAACTATGGCTACACCTTC.

This chain connects TRBV27 to TRBJ1-2; a weak D match, TRBD1 (6 bases). The V and J ends lost 3 bases and 5 bases respectively, with 19 bases between them. Germline-derived CDR1 and CDR2 are MNHEY and SMNVEV (reference sequence). The CDR3 consists of 16 residues. As DNA, the CDR3 is TGTGCCAGCAGTTTCTACGGCCCCGCAGGGGCTTATGGCTACACCTTC. Protein: CASSFYGPAGAYGYTF.

The chain links TRBV4-2 to TRBJ1-2; D uncertain. Germline CDR1 LGHNA, CDR2 YNFKEQ. This CDR3 is 15 amino acids long. V shed 0 bases and J shed 2 bases, with 10 bases lying between them. The CDR3 loop is CASSQELSQNYGYTF. In DNA, the CDR3 is TGTGCCAGCAGCCAAGAATTGTCCCAGAACTATGGCTACACCTTC.

V usage is TRBV5-1 and J usage is TRBJ1-2, with a weak D call TRBD1 (5 bases). The V gene's germline CDR1 is SGHRS and CDR2 YFSETQ. The V end lost 5 bases, the J end lost 4 bases, and 18 bases lay between the germline ends. The CDR3 has 15 amino acids. The CDR3 here is CASRTTPGGPYGYTF. The DNA of the CDR3 is TGCGCCAGCAGAACGACACCGGGGGGACCCTATGGCTACACCTTC.

The chain employs TRBV27 and TRBJ1-5; possible D gene TRBD1, 6 bases. This CDR3 has 14 amino acids. Trimming cost V 0 bases and J 6 bases, with 9 bases left between them. Germline assignment: CDR1 MNHEY and CDR2 SMNVEV (reference sequence). This chain's CDR3 is CASSLSQGSQPQHF. CDR3 nucleotides: TGTGCCAGCAGTTTATCGCAGGGGAGTCAGCCCCAGCATTTT.

V and J are TRBV9 and TRBJ2-3; weak D call: TRBD2 (5 bases). The CDR3 length is 15 residues. V was pared by 2 bases and J by 3 bases, with 13 bases between. In germline, CDR1 is SGDLS, CDR2 YYNGEE. This CDR3 is CASSVARGITDTQYF. In DNA, the CDR3 is TGTGCCAGCAGCGTGGCACGGGGTATAACAGATACGCAGTATTTT.

This chain uses TRBV19 with TRBJ1-5, with unresolved D. CDR1 is LNHDA, CDR2 SQIVND, per germline (reference sequence). The CDR3 totals 14 residues. Trimming removed 5 bases from V and 4 bases from J, with 12 bases in between. The CDR3 is CASSGRRDNQPQHF. For the CDR3, the DNA is TGTGCCAGTAGTGGCCGACGGGATAATCAGCCCCAGCATTTT.

Notes on this clone: This CDR3 is also generated by other DNA sequences in the sample. V gene TRBV5-1 combines with J gene TRBJ2-7, with D possibly TRBD2 on 6 matching bases. V lost 0 bases and J lost 0, with 10 bases in between. Germline V gives CDR1 SGHRS, CDR2 YFSETQ. This CDR3 is 15 amino acids long. This chain's CDR3 is CASSLAAGPSYEQYF. The DNA of the CDR3 is TGCGCCAGCAGCTTGGCAGCGGGTCCCTCCTACGAGCAGTACTTC.

J is TRBJ1-1 and V is TRBV5-1; D ambiguous. This CDR3 contains 14 residues. V was cut by 1 base and J by 2 bases, with 9 bases left in between. Germline values: CDR1 SGHRS, CDR2 YFSETQ. The CDR3: CASSLLQQNTEAFF. CDR3 nucleotides: TGCGCCAGCAGCTTGCTACAGCAAAACACTGAAGCTTTCTTT.

CDR3 protein: CASGQSSGANVLTF. The CDR3 DNA sequence: TGTGCCAGCGGACAGAGCTCTGGGGCCAACGTCCTGACTTTC. The chain uses TRBV19 and TRBJ2-6; the D gene is possibly TRBD1 (6 bases). The CDR3 has 14 residues. Germline V gives CDR1 LNHDA, CDR2 SQIVND (reference sequence). Deletions cut 9 bases from V and 0 bases from J, with 9 bases between.

This chain joins TRBV9 and TRBJ1-3, with D hard to call. This CDR3 region has 15 residues. Deletions cut 0 bases from V and 0 bases from J, with 7 bases between. Germline V gene sequence: CDR1 SGDLS, CDR2 YYNGEE. Here the CDR3 DNA reads TGTGCCAGCAGCGTAGCGTCTTTCTCTGGAAACACCATATATTTT. It translates to CASSVASFSGNTIYF.

This rearrangement joins TRBV5-1 to TRBJ2-1; TRBD1 matches 9 bases. The germline V gene has CDR1 SGHRS and CDR2 YFSETQ. V was pared by 3 bases and J by 2 bases, with 6 bases of the junction left unmatched. The CDR3 runs to 16 residues. As DNA, the CDR3 is TGCGCCAGCAGCTGGAGGGACAGGGCTACCTACAATGAGCAGTTCTTC. Its translation is CASSWRDRATYNEQFF.

The rearrangement uses TRBV6-6 and TRBJ2-3, with 7 nucleotides matching TRBD2. Per germline, CDR1 MNHNY and CDR2 SVGAGI (reference sequence). Unmatched junction bases numbered 10, after V lost 7 bases and J lost 6 bases. The CDR3 length is 14 residues. DNA for the CDR3: TGTGCCAGCAACTTAAACCCCGGGGGGGATACGCAGTATTTT. This sequence encodes CASNLNPGGDTQYF.